The 4 T cell receptor beta chains reported below all come from one sample, sequenced in a study of cytomegalovirus exposure and HLA in healthy donors. 60 Vbeta and 13 Jbeta primers were used in PCR. Some clones are missing from TCRdb's copy, which holds only in-frame ones; the method was immunoSEQ multiplex PCR. The sample has approximately 160,000 clones, approximately 70% seen once; the top ten hold 4.7%. Sequencing was carried out using PBMCs. These TCRs come from a man between 18 and 29 years old in good health and CMV-seropositive.

V and J are TRBV4-1 and TRBJ2-5, with D maybe TRBD2 (6 bases). The V end was cut by 1 base, the J end by 4 bases, with 25 bases between. The germline gives CDR1 MGHRA, CDR2 YSYEKL. This CDR3 contains 19 residues. Here the CDR3 DNA reads TGCGCCAGCAGCCAAGCCCTTCTCATAGTGACTAGAGGCGGAGAGACCCAGTACTTC. Residues: CASSQALLIVTRGGETQYF.

This clone was counted a few times. CDR3 amino acids: CASSSAPGGETQYF. The CDR3 DNA follows: TGCGCCAGCAGCTCTGCACCGGGGGGGGAGACCCAGTACTTC. V is TRBV5-1 and J is TRBJ2-5, with 8 bases identical to TRBD2. The V gene's germline CDR1 is SGHRS and CDR2 YFSETQ. The V segment lost 3 bases and the J segment 5 bases; nucleotides outside the gene matches: 6. The CDR3 runs 14 residues.

This clone showed up just a few times. The rearrangement joins TRBV18 to TRBJ1-5; 8 bases align to TRBD1. Trimming at V came to 5 bases and at J to 7 bases, leaving 16 bases not matched to a gene. The CDR3 covers 17 residues. From germline, CDR1 is KGHSH and CDR2 LQKENI. The CDR3 nucleotides read TGTGCCAGCTCAGATGGACAGGGAAAAACCCCTCGGCAGCCCCAGCATTTT. This translates into CASSDGQGKTPRQPQHF.

This clone was seen a handful of times. The chain joins TRBV5-1 to TRBJ1-3; 8 nucleotides match TRBD1. The CDR3 spans 16 residues. Germline-derived CDR1 and CDR2 are SGHRS and YFSETQ. The J segment lost 4 bases and the V segment lost 3 bases, leaving 9 bases of the junction unmatched. The CDR3 here is CASSSGQGTTGNTIYF. The CDR3, as DNA: TGCGCCAGCAGCTCTGGACAGGGAACAACGGGAAACACCATATATTTT.